This is a list of T cell receptor beta chains from one sample in a study of CD8 T cells in ankylosing spondylitis. One entry per CDR3 protein results from TCRdb running MiXCR on the 5' RACE reads. The table records roughly 250,000 distinct CDR3 sequences, over 8.5% of them present only once. Sequencing was done on a sample of blood, either unsorted or a sorted T cell fraction (not recorded which). The receptor source for this set is a male donor with ankylosing spondylitis or in good health (not recorded which). Both conserved end residues are trimmed from each CDR3. Clone size is not always given. Where it is, it says once, few, many or a class for expanded clones.

.,TRBV5-1,TRBJ1-4,ASGLQGANEKLF
many,TRBV4-2,TRBJ2-7,ASSQSPGGNYEQY
many,TRBV7-3,TRBJ2-1,ASSLKLGEQF
many,TRBV6-5,TRBJ1-3,ASSLDGTGAGNTIY
many,TRBV12-3/TRBV12-4,TRBJ1-1,ASSPRQGGWTEAF
.,TRBV19,TRBJ1-1,ASSPRDRRTEAF
many,TRBV3-1,TRBJ1-3,ASSQIYIGSSGNTIY
few,TRBV20-1,TRBJ2-3,SARGGPTDTQY
many,TRBV29-1,TRBJ2-1,SVADRTYNEQF
many,TRBV3-1,TRBJ1-2,ASSQDTAWGHYGYT
few,TRBV12-3/TRBV12-4,TRBJ1-6,ASSLTGANSPLH